The T cell receptor (beta chain) under discussion was sequenced for a study of response to subunit inactivated influenza vaccine. Study conclusions and caveats: There was a suggestion from the authors that each seasonal influenza vaccination recruits few new T cells.

Using its own MiXCR run on the RT-PCR reads, TCRdb lists one record per CDR3 protein. The repertoire includes 550,000 to 600,000 distinct CDR3 sequences, roughly 12% of them detected once, and about 9.4% sits in the top ten. A word on this clonotype: Its antigen is not identified.

Germline V gene data show CDR1 as MNHNS and CDR2 as SASEGT. The CDR3 has 15 residues. The V end lost 6 bases, the J end lost 1 base, and 16 bases lay between the germline ends. This TCR was recovered from a man aged 50 or older who received an inactivated influenza vaccine. V and J are TRBV6-1 and TRBJ2-7, with D perhaps matching TRBD1 (5 bases). This material consisted of PBMCs from blood, taken on the day of vaccination. The CDR3 reads CASRNRQGISYEQYF. The CDR3 nucleotides read TGTGCCAGCAGAAACCGCCAGGGTATATCCTACGAGCAGTACTTC.